This entry concerns a single T cell receptor beta chain. Its antigen target is currently unknown. One base away there is no much larger clone; base qualities are not given. CDR1 and CDR2 are read off the germline V gene (reference sequence) as SGHAT and FQDESV. A distance of 20 bases separates the germline ends of V and J, which lose 1 base and 2 bases respectively. The CDR3 goes from the cysteine to the phenylalanine over 18 residues. Only CDR3 DNA is held: 54 bases, read in frame from base 1. Profiling of TCR beta VDJ combinations and CDR3 sequences used genomic DNA as the template. An Illumina HiSeq 2000 was the platform used for TCR repertoire sequencing. The study's processing was this. TRBV/TRBJ rearrangement plots, CDR3 size and DJ length profiles, and Simpson's diversity index were used to evaluate the repertoires. Whichever DNA sequence was most abundant in the deep sequencing data was defined as the immunodominant clone. CDR3 amino acid sequences were checked for sharing between subjects and were compared against published repertoires and the VDJdb database. TCRdb took the public reads, trimmed them with fastp at Q25, ran MiXCR for clone calling and kept in-frame beta chains. Under each unique CDR3 protein, matching rows form one entry showing the most common genes and DNA. Clone size and V and J calls follow TCRdb, not the original study. A total of some 180,000 distinct CDR3 sequences appear in this sample, more than 60% of them only once. Under 55% of the sample is in the top ten clones.

Patients chosen for sequencing had shown expansion of CD8+CD57+ cells by flow cytometry. Severe acquired aplastic anemia was diagnosed in all patients according to International Study of Aplastic Anemia and Agranulocytosis and Camitta criteria. At the time blood was sampled, none of the patients had received any therapy. In the study, sorted CD4+ and CD8+ blood T cells from patients with severe aplastic anemia and from healthy subjects underwent deep sequencing of TCR repertoires. In the USA, patient enrollment took place under clinicaltrials.gov protocols 00001620, 01623167, 00001397, 00071045, 00081523 and 00961064. Ficoll-Paque density gradient centrifugation was used to isolate peripheral blood mononuclear cells. Before DNA was extracted, CD4+ and CD8+ T cells were sorted using either FACS or magnetic beads. This sample stems from a study of CD8+CD57+ T cells in acquired aplastic anemia (dated by TCRdb to the late 2010s). Looking at the study overall: On average, sorted CD4+ and CD8+ cells yielded around 3.1 ug of extracted DNA, with a range of roughly 0.18 to 30 ug. CD8+CD57+ expansion was defined as frequency above the mean frequency observed in healthy subjects.

The full study reports these points: About 28 CD8+ CDR3 sequences were found in both patients and controls but appeared to be highly expressed in patients and within the immunodominant clones of the patients. CD8+ Simpson's diversity did not differ significantly between patients and healthy controls (P=0.060).

Recombination connected TRBV11-1 to TRBJ1-2; the D gene identity is not certain. The clonotype was recovered from a human donor with aplastic anemia. Specimen: sorted CD4+, CD8+, or CD8+CD57+ T cells (not recorded which) from PBMCs. The DNA sequence is given as TGTGCCAGCAGCTTAGGCGAGTTAACCGGGGATAACAACTATGGCTACACCTTC. It translates to CASSLGELTGDNNYGYTF.